This T cell receptor (beta chain) was obtained from a study of somatic mutations in cytotoxic T cells in rheumatoid arthritis. Overall study findings and caveats: It was in rheumatoid arthritis patients, but not in healthy controls, that CD8+ clonality increased with age.

About this clone itself: Antigen specificity is unknown.

As handled by the study authors: Large patient CD8+ clones, those above 1%, rarely matched published virus-specific TCRB sequences. Clones were read by immunoSEQ multiplex PCR, and TCRdb kept only the in-frame ones, dropping some. The DNA gave D and trimming, while V, J and clone size come from that table. This table holds approximately 18,000 clones, less than 90% found once. Each population, CD4+ and CD8+ cells, was isolated by positive magnetic bead selection and checked for purity by flow cytometry. Germline assignment: CDR1 MNHNS and CDR2 SASEGT. V lost 2 bases, J lost 11 bases, and 13 bases lay in between. CDR3 length equals 13 residues.

V and J are TRBV6-1 and TRBJ1-5; unclear D gene. This receptor was taken from an adult with rheumatoid arthritis. The sample was CD8+ T cells sorted from blood. CDR3 in amino acids: CASSERVLAAQHF. In DNA, the CDR3 is TGTGCCAGCAGTGAAAGGGTGTTAGCGGCCCAGCATTTT.